This record covers a single TCR beta chain. What it recognizes is unknown. TCRdb's table, derived via immunoSEQ multiplex PCR, lists solely in-frame clones and lacks some. The sample contains roughly 150,000 clones, roughly 86% of which appear only once. This sample was included in a study of radiation and T cells in renal cell carcinoma. Study at large: Nephrectomy followed 15 Gy stereotactic body radiation by 4 weeks.

General study points: Baseline intratumoral clonotype presence is unknown without pretreatment biopsies. Top tumor clonotypes rose in blood 2 weeks post-radiation, then contracted.

Sample time point: blood 2 weeks post-SBRT. Treatment noted: 15 Gy SBRT to primary tumor, nephrectomy 4 weeks later. After SBRT, blood was collected at 2 and 4 weeks, plus baseline. Sample: blood, taken from a patient whose treatment included radiotherapy and nephrectomy. The sequence was obtained from a woman aged 45-60 years with renal cell carcinoma.

CDR3 coding DNA: TGTGCCAGCAGCTTTGGGGCTCCGAACACCGGGGAGCTGTTTTTT. Its protein is CASSFGAPNTGELFF. The chain has TRBV7-8 and TRBJ2-2; the D gene is possibly TRBD1 (5 bases). The CDR3 is made up of 15 amino acids. V was clipped by 3 bases and J by 0 bases, with 8 bases between them. CDR1 is SGHVS and CDR2 is FQNEAQ in the germline V gene.